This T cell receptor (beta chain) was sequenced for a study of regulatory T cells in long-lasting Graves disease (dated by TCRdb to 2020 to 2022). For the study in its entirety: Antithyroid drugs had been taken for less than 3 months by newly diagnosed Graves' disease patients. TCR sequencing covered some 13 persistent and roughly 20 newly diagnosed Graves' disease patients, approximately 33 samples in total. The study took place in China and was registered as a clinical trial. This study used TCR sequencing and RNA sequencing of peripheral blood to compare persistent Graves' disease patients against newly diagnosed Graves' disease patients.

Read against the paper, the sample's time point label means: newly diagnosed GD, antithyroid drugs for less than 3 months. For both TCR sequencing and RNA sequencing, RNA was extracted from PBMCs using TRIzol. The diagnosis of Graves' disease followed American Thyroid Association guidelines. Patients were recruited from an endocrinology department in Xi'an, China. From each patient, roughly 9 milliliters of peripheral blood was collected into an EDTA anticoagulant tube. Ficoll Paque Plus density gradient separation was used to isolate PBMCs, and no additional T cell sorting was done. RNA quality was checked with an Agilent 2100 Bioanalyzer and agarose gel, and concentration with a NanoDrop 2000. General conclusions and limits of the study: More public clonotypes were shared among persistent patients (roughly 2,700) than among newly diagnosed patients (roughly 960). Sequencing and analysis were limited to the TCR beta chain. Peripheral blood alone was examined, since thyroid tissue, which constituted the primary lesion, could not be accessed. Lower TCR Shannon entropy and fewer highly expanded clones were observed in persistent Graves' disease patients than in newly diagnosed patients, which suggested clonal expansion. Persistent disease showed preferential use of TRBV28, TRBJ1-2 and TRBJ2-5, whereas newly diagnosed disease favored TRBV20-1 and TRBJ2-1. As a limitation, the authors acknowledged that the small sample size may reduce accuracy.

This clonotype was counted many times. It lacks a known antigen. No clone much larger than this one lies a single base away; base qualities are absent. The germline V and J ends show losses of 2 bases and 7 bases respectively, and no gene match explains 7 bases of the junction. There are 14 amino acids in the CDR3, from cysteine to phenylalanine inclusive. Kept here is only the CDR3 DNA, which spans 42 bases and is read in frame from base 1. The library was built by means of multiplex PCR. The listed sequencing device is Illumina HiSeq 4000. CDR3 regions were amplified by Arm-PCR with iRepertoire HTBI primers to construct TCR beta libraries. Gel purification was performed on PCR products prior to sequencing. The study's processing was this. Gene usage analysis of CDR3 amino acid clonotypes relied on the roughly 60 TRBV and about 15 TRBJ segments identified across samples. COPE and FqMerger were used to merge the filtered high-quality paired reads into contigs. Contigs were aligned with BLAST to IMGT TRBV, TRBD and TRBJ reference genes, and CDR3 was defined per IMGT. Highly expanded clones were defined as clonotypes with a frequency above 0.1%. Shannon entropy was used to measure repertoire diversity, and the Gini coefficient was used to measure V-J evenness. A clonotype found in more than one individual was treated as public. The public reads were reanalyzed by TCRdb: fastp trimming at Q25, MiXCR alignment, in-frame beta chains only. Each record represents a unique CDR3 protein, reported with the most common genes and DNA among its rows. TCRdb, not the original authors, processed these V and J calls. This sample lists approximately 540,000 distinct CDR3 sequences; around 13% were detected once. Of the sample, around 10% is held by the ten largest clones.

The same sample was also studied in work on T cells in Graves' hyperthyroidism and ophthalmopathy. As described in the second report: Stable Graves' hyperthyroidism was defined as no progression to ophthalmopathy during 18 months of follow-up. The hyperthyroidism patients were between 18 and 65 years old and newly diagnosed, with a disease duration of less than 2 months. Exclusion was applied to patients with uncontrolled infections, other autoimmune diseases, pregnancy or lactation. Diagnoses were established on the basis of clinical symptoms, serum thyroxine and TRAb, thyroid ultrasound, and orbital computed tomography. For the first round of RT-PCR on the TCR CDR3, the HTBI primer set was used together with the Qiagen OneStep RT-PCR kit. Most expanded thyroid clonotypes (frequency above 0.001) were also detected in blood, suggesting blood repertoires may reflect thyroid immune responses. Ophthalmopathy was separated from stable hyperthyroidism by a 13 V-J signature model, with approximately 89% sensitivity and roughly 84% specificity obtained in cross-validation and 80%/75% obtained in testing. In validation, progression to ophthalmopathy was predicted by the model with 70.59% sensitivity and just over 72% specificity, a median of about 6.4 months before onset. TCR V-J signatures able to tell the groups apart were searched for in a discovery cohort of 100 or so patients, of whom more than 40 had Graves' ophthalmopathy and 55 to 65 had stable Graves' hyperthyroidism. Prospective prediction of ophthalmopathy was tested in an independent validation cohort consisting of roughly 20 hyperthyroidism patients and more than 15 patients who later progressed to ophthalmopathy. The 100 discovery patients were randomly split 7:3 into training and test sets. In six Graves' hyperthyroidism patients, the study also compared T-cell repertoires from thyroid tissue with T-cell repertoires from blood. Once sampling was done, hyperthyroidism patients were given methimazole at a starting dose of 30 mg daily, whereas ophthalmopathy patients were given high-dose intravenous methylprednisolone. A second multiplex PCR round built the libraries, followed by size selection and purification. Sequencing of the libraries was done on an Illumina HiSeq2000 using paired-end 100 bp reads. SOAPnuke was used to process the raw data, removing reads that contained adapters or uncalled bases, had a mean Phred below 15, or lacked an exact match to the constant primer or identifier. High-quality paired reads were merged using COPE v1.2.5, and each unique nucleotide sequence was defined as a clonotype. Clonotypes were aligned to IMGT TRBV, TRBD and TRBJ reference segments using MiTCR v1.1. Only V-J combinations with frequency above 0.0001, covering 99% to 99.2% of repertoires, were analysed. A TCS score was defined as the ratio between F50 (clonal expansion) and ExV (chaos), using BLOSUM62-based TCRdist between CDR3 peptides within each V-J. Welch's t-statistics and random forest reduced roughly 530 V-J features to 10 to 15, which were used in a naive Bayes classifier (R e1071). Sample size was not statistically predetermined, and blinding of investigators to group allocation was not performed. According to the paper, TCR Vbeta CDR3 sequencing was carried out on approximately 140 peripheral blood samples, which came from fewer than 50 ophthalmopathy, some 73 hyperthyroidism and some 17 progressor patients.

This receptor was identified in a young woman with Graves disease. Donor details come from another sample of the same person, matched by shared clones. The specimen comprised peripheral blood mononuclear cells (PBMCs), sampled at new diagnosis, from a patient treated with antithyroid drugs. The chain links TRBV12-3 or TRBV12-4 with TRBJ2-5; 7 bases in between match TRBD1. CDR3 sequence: CASSLTWTGATQYF. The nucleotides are TGTGCCAGCAGTTTAACCTGGACAGGCGCGACCCAGTACTTC.